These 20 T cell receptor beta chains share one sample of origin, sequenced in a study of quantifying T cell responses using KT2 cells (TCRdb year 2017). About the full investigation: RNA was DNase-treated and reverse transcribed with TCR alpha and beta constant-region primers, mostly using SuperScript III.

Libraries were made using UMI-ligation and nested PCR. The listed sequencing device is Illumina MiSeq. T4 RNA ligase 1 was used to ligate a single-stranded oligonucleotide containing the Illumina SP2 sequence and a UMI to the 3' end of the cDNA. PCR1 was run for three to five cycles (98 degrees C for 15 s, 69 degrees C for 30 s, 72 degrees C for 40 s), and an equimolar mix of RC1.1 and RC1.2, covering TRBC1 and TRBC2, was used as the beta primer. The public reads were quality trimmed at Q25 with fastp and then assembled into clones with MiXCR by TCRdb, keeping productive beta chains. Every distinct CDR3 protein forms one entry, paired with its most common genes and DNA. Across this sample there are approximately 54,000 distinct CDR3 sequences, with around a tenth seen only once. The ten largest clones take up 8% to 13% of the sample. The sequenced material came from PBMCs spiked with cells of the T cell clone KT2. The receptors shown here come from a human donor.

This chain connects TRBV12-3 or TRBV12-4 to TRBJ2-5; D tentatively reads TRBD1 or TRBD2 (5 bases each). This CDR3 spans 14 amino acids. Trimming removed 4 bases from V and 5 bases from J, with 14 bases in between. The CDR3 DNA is TGTGCCAGCAGTTCCTCTCCGGGGCCGGAGACCCAGTACTTC. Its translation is CASSSSPGPETQYF.

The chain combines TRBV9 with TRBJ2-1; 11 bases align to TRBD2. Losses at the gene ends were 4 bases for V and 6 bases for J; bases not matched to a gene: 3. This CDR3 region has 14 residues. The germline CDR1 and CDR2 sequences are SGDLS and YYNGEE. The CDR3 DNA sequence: TGTGCCAGCAGCCTTACTAGCGGGGGCAATGAGCAGTTCTTC. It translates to CASSLTSGGNEQFF.

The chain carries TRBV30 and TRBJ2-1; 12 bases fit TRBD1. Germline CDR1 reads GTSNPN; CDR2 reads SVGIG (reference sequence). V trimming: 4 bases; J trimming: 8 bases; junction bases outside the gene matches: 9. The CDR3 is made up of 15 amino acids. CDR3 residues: CAWTGGTGGRDEQFF. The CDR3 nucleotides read TGTGCCTGGACCGGCGGGACAGGGGGCCGGGATGAGCAGTTCTTC.

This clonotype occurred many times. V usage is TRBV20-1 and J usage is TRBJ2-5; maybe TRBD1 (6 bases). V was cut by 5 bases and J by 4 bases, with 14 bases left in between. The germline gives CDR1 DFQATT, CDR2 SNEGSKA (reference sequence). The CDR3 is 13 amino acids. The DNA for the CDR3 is TGCAGTGCTGGTCAGGGGCTAATAGAGACCCAGTACTTC. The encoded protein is CSAGQGLIETQYF.

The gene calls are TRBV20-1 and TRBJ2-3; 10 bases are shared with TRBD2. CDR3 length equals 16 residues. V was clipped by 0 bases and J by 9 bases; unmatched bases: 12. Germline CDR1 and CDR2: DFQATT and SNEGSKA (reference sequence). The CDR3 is CSAREILAGAIRTQYF. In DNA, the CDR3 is TGCAGTGCTAGAGAAATCCTAGCGGGGGCAATCAGAACGCAGTATTTT.

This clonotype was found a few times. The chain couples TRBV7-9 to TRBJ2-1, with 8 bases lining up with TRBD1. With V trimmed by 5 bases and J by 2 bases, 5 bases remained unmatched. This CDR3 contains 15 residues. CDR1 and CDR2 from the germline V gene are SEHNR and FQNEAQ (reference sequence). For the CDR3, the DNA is TGTGCCAGCAGCCGACAGGGGTTCGCCTACAATGAGCAGTTCTTC. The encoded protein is CASSRQGFAYNEQFF. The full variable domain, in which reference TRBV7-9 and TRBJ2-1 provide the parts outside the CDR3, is DTGVSQNPRHKITKRGQNVTFRCDPISEHNRLYWYRQTLGQGPEFLTYFQNEAQLEKSRLLSDRFSAERPKGSFSTLEIQRTEQGDSAMYLCASSRQGFAYNEQFFGPGTRLTVL.

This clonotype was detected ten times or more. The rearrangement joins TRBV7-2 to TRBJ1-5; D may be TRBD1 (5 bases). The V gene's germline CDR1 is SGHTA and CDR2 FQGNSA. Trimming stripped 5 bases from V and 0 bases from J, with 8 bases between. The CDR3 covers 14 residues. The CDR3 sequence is CASSKTASNQPQHF. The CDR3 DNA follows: TGTGCCAGCAGCAAGACAGCTAGCAATCAGCCCCAGCATTTT.

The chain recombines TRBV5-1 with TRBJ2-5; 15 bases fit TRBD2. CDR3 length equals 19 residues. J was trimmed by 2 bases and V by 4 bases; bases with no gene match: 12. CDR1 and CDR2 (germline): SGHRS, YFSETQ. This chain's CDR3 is CASSLRNGLAGGLQETQYF. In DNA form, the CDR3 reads TGCGCCAGCAGCCTGCGGAATGGACTAGCGGGAGGGTTACAAGAGACCCAGTACTTC.

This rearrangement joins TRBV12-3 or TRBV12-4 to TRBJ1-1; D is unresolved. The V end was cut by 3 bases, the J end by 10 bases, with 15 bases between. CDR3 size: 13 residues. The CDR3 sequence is CASSLALVSGAFF. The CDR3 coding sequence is TGTGCCAGCAGTTTGGCTCTCGTATCGGGAGCTTTCTTT.

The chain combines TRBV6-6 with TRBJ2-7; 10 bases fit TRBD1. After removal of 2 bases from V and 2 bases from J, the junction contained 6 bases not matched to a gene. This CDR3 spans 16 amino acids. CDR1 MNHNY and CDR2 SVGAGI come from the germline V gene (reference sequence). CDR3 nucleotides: TGTGCCAGCAGTTACGAAGGACAGGGGGGACCCTACGAGCAGTACTTC. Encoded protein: CASSYEGQGGPYEQYF.

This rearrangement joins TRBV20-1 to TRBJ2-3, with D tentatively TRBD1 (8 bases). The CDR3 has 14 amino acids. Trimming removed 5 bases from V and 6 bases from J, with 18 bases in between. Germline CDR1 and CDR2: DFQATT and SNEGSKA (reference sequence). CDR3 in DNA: TGCAGTGCTGGGTGGACAGGGAGGGTGGATACGCAGTATTTT. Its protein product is CSAGWTGRVDTQYF.

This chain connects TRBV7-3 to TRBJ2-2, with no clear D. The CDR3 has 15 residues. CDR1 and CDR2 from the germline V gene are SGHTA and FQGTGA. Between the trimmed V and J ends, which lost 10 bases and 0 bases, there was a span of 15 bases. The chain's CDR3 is CATVRVTTNTGELFF. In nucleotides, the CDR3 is TGTGCCACCGTAAGGGTCACTACGAACACCGGGGAGCTGTTTTTT.

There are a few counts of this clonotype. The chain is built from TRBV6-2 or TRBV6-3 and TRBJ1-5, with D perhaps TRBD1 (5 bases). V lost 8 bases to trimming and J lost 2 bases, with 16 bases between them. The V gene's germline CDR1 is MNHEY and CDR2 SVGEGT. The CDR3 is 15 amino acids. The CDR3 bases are TGTGCCAGCTCAAATCGGGGCAGGGGCAATCAGCCCCAGCATTTT. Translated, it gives CASSNRGRGNQPQHF.

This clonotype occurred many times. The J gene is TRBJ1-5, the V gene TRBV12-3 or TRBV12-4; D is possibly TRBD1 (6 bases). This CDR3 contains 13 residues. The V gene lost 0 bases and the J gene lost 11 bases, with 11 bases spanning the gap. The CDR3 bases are TGTGCCAGCAGTTTAGCCACAGGGCCGTCCCAGCATTTT. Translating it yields CASSLATGPSQHF.

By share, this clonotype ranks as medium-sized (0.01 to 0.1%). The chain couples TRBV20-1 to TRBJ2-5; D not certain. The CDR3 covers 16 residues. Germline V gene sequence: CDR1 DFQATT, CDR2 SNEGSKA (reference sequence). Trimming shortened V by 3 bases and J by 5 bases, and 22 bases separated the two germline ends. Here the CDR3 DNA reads TGCAGTGCTAGCCCCGGCAGTTGGGAATATATGGAGACCCAGTACTTC. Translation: CSASPGSWEYMETQYF.

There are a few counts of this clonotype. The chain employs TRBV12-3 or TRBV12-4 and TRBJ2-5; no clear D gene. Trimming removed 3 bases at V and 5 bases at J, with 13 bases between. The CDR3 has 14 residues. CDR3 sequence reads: CASSLSKAGETQYF. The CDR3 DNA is TGTGCCAGCAGTTTGTCGAAAGCTGGGGAGACCCAGTACTTC.

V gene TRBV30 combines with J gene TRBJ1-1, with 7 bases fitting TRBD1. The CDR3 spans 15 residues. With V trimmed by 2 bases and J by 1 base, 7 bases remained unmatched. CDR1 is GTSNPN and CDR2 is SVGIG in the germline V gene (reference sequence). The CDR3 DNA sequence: TGTGCCTGGAGTCCAATGACAGGGAGGAACACTGAAGCTTTCTTT. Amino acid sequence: CAWSPMTGRNTEAFF. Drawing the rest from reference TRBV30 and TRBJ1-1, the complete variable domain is SQTIHQWPATLVQPVGSPLSLECTVEGTSNPNLYWYRQAAGRGLQLLFYSVGIGQISSEVPQNLSASRPQDRQFILSSKKLLLSDSGFYLCAWSPMTGRNTEAFFGQGTRLTVV.

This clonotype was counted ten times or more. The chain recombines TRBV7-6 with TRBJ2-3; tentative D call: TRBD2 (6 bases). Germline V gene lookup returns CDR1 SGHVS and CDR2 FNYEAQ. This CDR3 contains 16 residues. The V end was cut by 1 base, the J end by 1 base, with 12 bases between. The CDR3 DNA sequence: TGTGCCAGCAGCTTAGGGGCTAGCGCCCGCACAGATACGCAGTATTTT. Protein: CASSLGASARTDTQYF. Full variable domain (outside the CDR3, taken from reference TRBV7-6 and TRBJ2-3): GAGVSQSPRYKVTKRGQDVALRCDPISGHVSLYWYRQALGQGPEFLTYFNYEAQQDKSGLPNDRFSAERPEGSISTLTIQRTEQRDSAMYRCASSLGASARTDTQYFGPGTRLTVL.

The CDR3 loop reads CATSDPGTGRTSGRAEVTDEQFF. CDR3 DNA sequence: TGTGCCACCAGTGACCCCGGGACAGGGAGGACTAGCGGGAGGGCCGAAGTAACGGATGAGCAGTTCTTC. This rearrangement joins TRBV24-1 to TRBJ2-1; 15 nucleotides line up with TRBD2. The CDR3 contains 23 residues. V dropped 4 bases and J dropped 8; count of bases not matched to a gene: 26. CDR1 and CDR2 from the germline V gene are KGHDR and SFDVKD.

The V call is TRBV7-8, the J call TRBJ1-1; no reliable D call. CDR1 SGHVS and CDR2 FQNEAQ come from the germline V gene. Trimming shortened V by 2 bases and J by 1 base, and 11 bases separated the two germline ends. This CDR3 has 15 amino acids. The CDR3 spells CASSLNRIANTEAFF. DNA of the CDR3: TGTGCCAGCAGCTTAAACCGCATTGCGAACACTGAAGCTTTCTTT.